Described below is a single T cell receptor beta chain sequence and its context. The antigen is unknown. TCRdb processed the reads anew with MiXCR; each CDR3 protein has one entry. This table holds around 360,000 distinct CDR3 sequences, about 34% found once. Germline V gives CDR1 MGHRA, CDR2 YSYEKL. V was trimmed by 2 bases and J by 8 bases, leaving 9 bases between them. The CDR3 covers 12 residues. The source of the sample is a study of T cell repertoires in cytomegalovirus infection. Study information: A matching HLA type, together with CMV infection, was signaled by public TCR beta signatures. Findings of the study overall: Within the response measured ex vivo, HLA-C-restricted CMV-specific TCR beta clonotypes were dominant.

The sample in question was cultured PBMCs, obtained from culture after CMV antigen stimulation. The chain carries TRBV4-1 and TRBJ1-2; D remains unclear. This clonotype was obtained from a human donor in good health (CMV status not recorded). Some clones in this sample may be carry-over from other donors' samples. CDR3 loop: CASSQREEGYTF. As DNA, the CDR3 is TGCGCCAGCAGCCAAAGAGAGGAAGGCTACACCTTC.